This T cell receptor (beta chain) was profiled in a study of tumor-infiltrating lymphocytes in localized non-small cell lung cancer. Findings of the study overall: No T-cell fraction difference was seen between IM1 and IM2 tumors.

TCRdb's table, derived via immunoSEQ multiplex PCR, lists solely in-frame clones and lacks some. Of approximately 13,000 clones in the sample, under 80% are singletons; the top ten hold over 4%. The CDR3 extends over 15 amino acids. Germline-derived CDR1 and CDR2 are SGHTS and YDEGEE. The V gene end was trimmed by 1 base and the J gene end by 9 bases; junction bases not matched to a gene: 5. As regards this clone: Antigen specificity is unknown.

The chain carries TRBV5-8 and TRBJ1-3, with 12 bases matching TRBD1. The origin of this receptor is a human donor with non-small cell lung cancer. Sequenced: lung tumor tissue. The CDR3 loop is CASSLRDRGLSTIYF. CDR3 DNA: TGTGCCAGCAGCTTGCGGGACAGGGGGCTAAGCACCATATATTTT.